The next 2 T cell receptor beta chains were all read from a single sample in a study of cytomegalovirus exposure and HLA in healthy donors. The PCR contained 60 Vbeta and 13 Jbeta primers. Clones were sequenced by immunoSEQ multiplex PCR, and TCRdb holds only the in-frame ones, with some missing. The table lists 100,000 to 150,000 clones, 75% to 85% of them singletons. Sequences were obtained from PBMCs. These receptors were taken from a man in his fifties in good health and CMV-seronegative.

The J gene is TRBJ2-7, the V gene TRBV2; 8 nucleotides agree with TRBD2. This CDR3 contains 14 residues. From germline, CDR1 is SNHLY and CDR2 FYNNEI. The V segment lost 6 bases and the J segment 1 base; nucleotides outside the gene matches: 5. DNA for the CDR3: TGTGCCAGCAGAGATAGCGGGGTTTCCTACGAGCAGTACTTC. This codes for CASRDSGVSYEQYF.

This CDR3 reads CASSLTGYQETQYF. Written as DNA, the CDR3 is TGCGCCAGCAGCTTGACAGGGTACCAAGAGACCCAGTACTTC. V usage is TRBV5-1 and J usage is TRBJ2-5; D may be TRBD1 (6 bases). Between the trimmed V and J ends, which lost 1 base and 0 bases, there was a span of 7 bases. CDR3 length: 14 residues. Germline assignment: CDR1 SGHRS and CDR2 YFSETQ.